Listed here are 18 T cell receptor beta chains from one sample, sequenced in a study of cytomegalovirus exposure and HLA in healthy donors. Data came from immunoSEQ multiplex PCR; TCRdb stores just in-frame clones and leaves some out. The table lists 65,000 to 80,000 clones, 94% of them singletons, with roughly 2% in the top ten. Material: PBMCs. All receptors derive from a woman between 18 and 29 years old in good health and CMV-seronegative.

V is TRBV30 and J is TRBJ2-7; perhaps TRBD1 as D (5 bases). Germline CDR1 reads GTSNPN; CDR2 reads SVGIG (reference sequence). Trimming cost V 7 bases and J 7 bases, with 14 bases left between them. The CDR3 loop spans 11 amino acids. The DNA for the CDR3 is TGTGCCTACCAGGGTGGGTTGGAGCAGTACTTC. It is translated as CAYQGGLEQYF.

The chain employs TRBV5-5 and TRBJ2-7; maybe TRBD2 (6 bases). Germline loops: CDR1 SGHKS, CDR2 YYEKEE (reference sequence). The CDR3 covers 15 residues. The V end lost 0 bases, the J end lost 5 bases, and 15 bases lay between the germline ends. As DNA, the CDR3 is TGTGCCAGCAGCTTGGACGGAGGGCCCAGGGACGAGCAGTACTTC. It yields the protein CASSLDGGPRDEQYF.

CDR3 in amino acids: CASSLGTAYNEQFF. As DNA, the CDR3 is TGTGCCAGCAGTCTCGGGACAGCTTACAATGAGCAGTTCTTC. The V call is TRBV27, the J call TRBJ2-1; 7 bases are shared with TRBD1. Germline CDR1 and CDR2: MNHEY and SMNVEV (reference sequence). The CDR3 contains 14 residues. V lost 5 bases, J lost 4 bases, and 5 bases stayed unmatched.

This clone has a single count. The CDR3, as DNA: TGCGCCAGCAGCCAAGATTCGACTAGCACAGATACGCAGTATTTT. It specifies CASSQDSTSTDTQYF. This chain joins TRBV4-3 and TRBJ2-3; no definite D call. This CDR3 has 15 amino acids. Germline loops: CDR1 LGHNA, CDR2 YSLEER. The V gene lost 0 bases and the J gene lost 0 bases, with 7 bases spanning the gap.

The V and J genes are TRBV19 and TRBJ2-3; D uncertain. V dropped 8 bases and J dropped 0 bases, with 12 bases sitting between them. There are 14 residues in the CDR3. The germline V gene has CDR1 LNHDA and CDR2 SQIVND (reference sequence). This CDR3 is CASANYGSTDTQYF. In DNA form, the CDR3 reads TGTGCCAGTGCAAACTACGGTAGCACAGATACGCAGTATTTT.

The chain joins TRBV6-1 to TRBJ2-4; a weak D match, TRBD2 (5 bases). The CDR3 loop spans 11 amino acids. Trimming took off 8 bases at V and 14 bases at J, with 16 bases between the two ends. In germline, CDR1 is MNHNS, CDR2 SASEGT. The CDR3 nucleotides are TGTGCCAGCGGAGGACCACGGCCGGAGTACTTC. Amino acid sequence: CASGGPRPEYF.

The chain carries TRBV2 and TRBJ2-7; the match to TRBD2 covers 9 bases. The CDR3 consists of 16 residues. With 7 bases clipped from V and 3 bases from J, the junction kept 13 bases outside the gene matches. Germline-derived CDR1 and CDR2 are SNHLY and FYNNEI. The CDR3 DNA reads as TGTGCCAGCATATTGAGGGCTAGCGGGATACTCTACGAGCAGTACTTC. Translation: CASILRASGILYEQYF. The whole variable domain, filled in from reference TRBV2 and TRBJ2-7, reads EPEVTQTPSHQVTQMGQEVILRCVPISNHLYFYWYRQILGQKVEFLVSFYNNEISEKSEIFDDQFSVERPDGSNFTLKIRSTKLEDSAMYFCASILRASGILYEQYFGPGTRLTVT.

The chain has TRBV10-3 and TRBJ2-2, with 7 bases fitting TRBD1. Looked up from germline, CDR1 is ENHRY and CDR2 is SYGVKD. This CDR3 has 15 residues. After removal of 10 bases from V and 9 bases from J, the junction contained 17 bases not matched to a gene. CDR3 sequence: CATESTGEAFRELFF. Written as DNA, the CDR3 is TGTGCCACGGAATCCACAGGGGAAGCCTTCCGGGAGCTGTTTTTT.

This clone was seen only once. The rearrangement uses TRBV28 and TRBJ1-2; D possibly corresponds to TRBD1 (6 bases). V was trimmed by 1 base and J by 6 bases, leaving 15 bases between them. CDR3 length: 15 amino acids. Germline CDR1 is MDHEN and CDR2 is SYDVKM. The chain's CDR3 is CASSLYSGGIDGYTF. DNA for the CDR3: TGTGCCAGCAGTTTATATTCTGGGGGCATCGATGGCTACACCTTC.

This rearrangement joins TRBV18 to TRBJ1-4; TRBD1 might be the D (5 bases). Trimming left V 4 bases short and J 9 bases short, with 18 bases between. The germline gives CDR1 KGHSH, CDR2 LQKENI. The CDR3 sequence is 15 residues long. The CDR3 spells CASSLGGEKGKKLFF. DNA for the CDR3: TGTGCCAGCTCACTCGGAGGGGAGAAAGGGAAAAAACTGTTTTTT.

This clone was counted a single time. The chain links TRBV4-3 to TRBJ1-1, with D maybe TRBD1 (5 bases). Looked up from germline, CDR1 is LGHNA and CDR2 is YSLEER. V lost 0 bases and J lost 0, with 8 bases in between. This CDR3 contains 15 residues. The CDR3 is CASSQDAGMNTEAFF. The CDR3 bases are TGCGCCAGCAGCCAAGACGCAGGGATGAACACTGAAGCTTTCTTT.

The rearrangement joins TRBV9 to TRBJ2-7, with TRBD1 matching 9 bases. CDR3 length: 18 amino acids. With V trimmed by 4 bases and J by 2 bases, 16 bases remained unmatched. The germline V gene encodes CDR1 SGDLS and CDR2 YYNGEE. CDR3 bases: TGTGCCAGCAGCACGCGAGAACAGGGGGCCGGACTGGCCTACGAGCAGTACTTC. It codes for CASSTREQGAGLAYEQYF.

The V call is TRBV27, the J call TRBJ2-1; perhaps TRBD1 as D (6 bases). V lost 6 bases and J lost 6, with 18 bases in between. The CDR3 is made up of 15 amino acids. The germline V gene has CDR1 MNHEY and CDR2 SMNVEV (reference sequence). CDR3 sequence: CASRTGTWNGNEQFF. The CDR3 coding sequence is TGTGCCAGCAGAACCGGGACATGGAACGGCAATGAGCAGTTCTTC.

This clone was seen only once. The rearrangement joins TRBV5-4 to TRBJ1-2, with TRBD1 identical over 9 bases. Germline values: CDR1 SGHNT, CDR2 YYREEE (reference sequence). V lost 0 bases, J lost 2 bases, and 8 bases stayed unmatched. This CDR3 region has 17 residues. For the CDR3, the DNA is TGTGCCAGCAGCTTGGACGTGACCGGGACAGGGAACTATGGCTACACCTTC. Encoded protein: CASSLDVTGTGNYGYTF.

The CDR3 bases are TGCGCCAGCAGCCCCCGACAGGGGGTTCAGCCCCAGCATTTT. This translates into CASSPRQGVQPQHF. This chain uses TRBV4-1 with TRBJ1-5; 9 bases line up with TRBD1. Per the germline V gene, CDR1 is MGHRA and CDR2 is YSYEKL. V was pared by 4 bases and J by 6 bases, with 4 bases of the junction left unmatched. This CDR3 spans 14 amino acids.

The gene calls are TRBV27 and TRBJ2-3, with D perhaps TRBD1 (8 bases). Trimming took off 6 bases at V and 3 bases at J, with 13 bases between the two ends. CDR1 is MNHEY and CDR2 is SMNVEV in the germline V gene (reference sequence). This CDR3 has 14 amino acids. CDR3 protein: CASSDRGGTDTQYF. CDR3 DNA: TGTGCCAGCAGCGACAGGGGAGGGACAGATACGCAGTATTTT.

The chain combines TRBV7-2 with TRBJ2-5; D remains ambiguous. CDR3 length equals 15 residues. Germline V gene lookup returns CDR1 SGHTA and CDR2 FQGNSA. V shed 2 bases and J shed 1 base, with 11 bases lying between them. The CDR3 region has the DNA TGTGCCAGCAGCTTACTGGATACTACCCAAGAGACCCAGTACTTC. Amino acids: CASSLLDTTQETQYF.

V is TRBV6-1 and J is TRBJ2-7; 10 bases match TRBD1. J lost 3 bases, V lost 8 bases, and 10 bases had no gene match. The CDR3 totals 15 residues. Germline-derived CDR1 and CDR2 are MNHNS and SASEGT. CDR3 region: CASSFGQGEGYEQYF. Here the CDR3 DNA reads TGTGCCAGCTCATTCGGACAGGGGGAAGGCTACGAGCAGTACTTC.